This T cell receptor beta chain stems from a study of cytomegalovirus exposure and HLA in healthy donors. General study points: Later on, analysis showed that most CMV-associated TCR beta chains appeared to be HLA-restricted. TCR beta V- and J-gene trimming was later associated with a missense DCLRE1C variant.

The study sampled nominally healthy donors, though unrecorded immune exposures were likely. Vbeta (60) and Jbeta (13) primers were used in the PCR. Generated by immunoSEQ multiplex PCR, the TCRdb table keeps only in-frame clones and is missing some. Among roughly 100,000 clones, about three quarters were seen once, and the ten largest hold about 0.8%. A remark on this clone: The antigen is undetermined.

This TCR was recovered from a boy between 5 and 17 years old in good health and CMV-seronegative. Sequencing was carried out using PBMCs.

This CDR3 reads CASSSLLAGRTDTQYF. The CDR3 nucleotides read TGTGCCAGCTCCTCCCTTCTAGCGGGACGCACAGATACGCAGTATTTT. The chain uses TRBV18 and TRBJ2-3; TRBD2 agrees at 9 bases. CDR3 length: 16 amino acids. V trimming: 6 bases; J trimming: 1 base; junction bases outside the gene matches: 8. Per germline, CDR1 KGHSH and CDR2 LQKENI.